This TCR beta chain was recovered during a study of blood T cell repertoires in COVID-19. At the level of the study: Samples taken during acute and convalescent COVID-19 were collected in the United States, Italy and Spain. In each case, the material was cDNA or gDNA derived from T cells, B-cell-depleted T cells, or PBMCs.

The authors' processing: The authors estimated nucleated cell counts from reference gene primer amplification. Repertoires were generated with immunoSEQ multiplex PCR, while TCRdb's copy carries only in-frame clones and drops some. V and J calls and clone size are those listed in that table; D and trimming were worked out from the DNA. The data hold approximately 100,000 clones, with around 90% observed a single time. V lost 3 bases to trimming and J lost 5 bases, with 11 bases between them. The germline gives CDR1 MNHEY, CDR2 SMNVEV (reference sequence). The CDR3 totals 14 residues. The sequencing sample was made of peripheral blood. The V call is TRBV27, the J call TRBJ2-1; possible D gene TRBD1, 5 bases. The receptor was isolated from a man aged 70-80 years with acute or convalescent COVID-19. In nucleotides, the CDR3 is TGTGCCAGCAGTTTTAAGACAGCCAACAATGAGCAGTTCTTC. Amino acids: CASSFKTANNEQFF.